These T cell receptor beta chains were read from a single sample in a study of T-cell reconstitution after alpha-beta-depleted transplantation in children. TCRdb passed the PCR reads through MiXCR, listing each CDR3 protein once. The sample consists of fewer than 250,000 distinct CDR3 sequences, approximately 8.9% of them appearing once. The sequencing used PBMCs, mostly from graft donor cells, collected 180 days after TCRalphabeta/CD19-depleted stem cell transplant. The receptors stem from a male patient younger than 18 who had a stem cell transplant for acute lymphoblastic leukemia, so the T cells may come from the graft donor. The CDR3 runs from the conserved cysteine through the conserved F or W. D genes are given only for firm matches. Size tells how often a clone was seen (once, few, many) or the class of an expanded clone, and some rows leave it out.

J gene | V gene | CDR3 length | clone size | D gene | CDR3 protein | CDR3 DNA
TRBJ2-6 | TRBV6-1 | 15 | NA | NA | CASSEGSSGANVLTF | TGTGCCAGCAGTGAGGGCAGCTCTGGGGCCAACGTCCTGACTTTC
TRBJ2-7 | TRBV13 | 15 | many | TRBD2 | CASSILAGKGYEQYF | TGTGCCAGCAGCATACTAGCGGGAAAGGGCTACGAGCAGTACTTC
TRBJ2-5 | TRBV7-2 | 15 | many | TRBD2 | CASSLAGLGPETQYF | TGTGCCAGCAGCTTAGCCGGACTAGGGCCAGAGACCCAGTACTTC
TRBJ2-1 | TRBV4-1 | 17 | many | NA | CASSTPWVTNRDYEQFF | TGCGCCAGCAGCACCCCGTGGGTCACTAATAGGGATTATGAGCAGTTCTTC
TRBJ2-1 | TRBV7-2 | 12 | many | NA | CASSPRSYEQFF | TGTGCCAGCAGCCCTAGGAGCTATGAGCAGTTCTTC
TRBJ2-7 | TRBV12-3/TRBV12-4 | 15 | many | NA | CASSHTGLEAYEQYF | TGTGCCAGCAGCCATACAGGGCTAGAAGCCTACGAGCAGTACTTC
TRBJ1-2 | TRBV5-5 | 16 | NA | TRBD1 | CASSLDQGARNYGYTF | TGTGCCAGCAGCTTGGACCAGGGGGCGCGGAACTATGGCTACACCTTC
TRBJ1-6 | TRBV28 | 16 | many | NA | CASSSGESSYNSPLHF | TGTGCCAGCAGTTCAGGGGAGAGCTCCTATAATTCACCCCTCCACTTT
TRBJ2-1 | TRBV7-6 | 16 | NA | NA | CASSLDQIRGYNEQFF | TGTGCCAGCAGCTTGGACCAGATACGTGGATACAATGAGCAGTTCTTC
TRBJ2-7 | TRBV20-1 | 14 | many | NA | CSAPLAGSSYEQYF | TGCAGTGCCCCTCTGGCGGGGAGCTCCTACGAGCAGTACTTC
TRBJ2-3 | TRBV5-1 | 12 | few | NA | CASSQTTDTQYF | TGCGCCAGCAGCCAAACTACAGATACGCAGTATTTT
TRBJ2-1 | TRBV20-1 | 15 | many | TRBD2 | CSARPIAGAYNEQFF | TGCAGTGCTAGGCCTATAGCGGGGGCCTACAATGAGCAGTTCTTC
TRBJ2-5 | TRBV24-1 | 16 | many | NA | CATSKTAGTFQETQYF | TGTGCCACCAGTAAAACAGCCGGGACATTTCAAGAGACCCAGTACTTC
TRBJ2-1 | TRBV20-1 | 10 | NA | NA | CSGEEDEQFF | TGCAGTGGAGAGGAGGATGAGCAGTTCTTC
TRBJ2-2 | TRBV9 | 16 | many | NA | CASSVAGAANTGELFF | TGTGCCAGCAGCGTAGCGGGGGCGGCGAACACCGGGGAGCTGTTTTTT
TRBJ2-7 | TRBV6-2/TRBV6-3 | 12 | many | NA | CASSQGRYEQYF | TGTGCCAGCAGCCAGGGACGTTACGAGCAGTACTTC
TRBJ2-6 | TRBV3-1 | 15 | few | NA | CACSQEFARANVLTF | TGTGCCTGCAGCCAAGAATTTGCTCGGGCCAACGTCCTGACTTTC
TRBJ1-1 | TRBV9 | 14 | many | NA | CASSAGRGYTEAFF | TGTGCCAGCAGCGCGGGACGAGGATACACTGAAGCTTTCTTT
TRBJ1-4 | TRBV4-2 | 11 | many | NA | CASSLEGRVSF | TGTGCCAGCAGCCTAGAGGGGAGAGTTTCCTTT
TRBJ1-1 | TRBV20-1 | 11 | many | NA | CSAVSPGEAFF | TGCAGTGCTGTAAGTCCGGGTGAAGCTTTCTTT
TRBJ2-7 | TRBV21-1 | 13 | NA | NA | CASTNPLAYEQYF | TGTGCCAGCACCAACCCGCTAGCCTACGAGCAGTACTTC
TRBJ2-3 | TRBV29-1 | 16 | many | TRBD2 | CSVTGTSGRLTDTQYF | TGCAGCGTTACCGGGACTAGCGGGAGACTCACAGATACGCAGTATTTT
TRBJ2-7 | TRBV29-1 | 13 | many | TRBD1 | CSVSKTGSYEQYF | TGCAGCGTTTCAAAGACAGGGTCCTACGAGCAGTACTTC
TRBJ2-4 | TRBV11-2 | 15 | many | NA | CASSLGGLAKNIQYF | TGTGCCAGCAGCTTAGGGGGCCTAGCCAAAAACATTCAGTACTTC
TRBJ2-1 | TRBV19 | 13 | NA | NA | CASSTDLHNEQFF | TGTGCCAGTAGTACCGACCTGCACAATGAGCAGTTCTTC
TRBJ2-7 | TRBV6-2/TRBV6-3 | 17 | many | NA | CASSYQLRDRPSYEQYF | TGTGCCAGCAGTTACCAGTTACGGGACCGCCCGTCCTACGAGCAGTACTTC
TRBJ1-1 | TRBV20-1 | 14 | many | NA | CSANPGLPYTEAFF | TGCAGTGCTAACCCTGGCCTACCCTACACTGAAGCTTTCTTT
TRBJ1-5 | TRBV28 | 14 | many | TRBD1 | CASTRRTGYQPQHF | TGTGCCAGCACCCGACGGACAGGGTATCAGCCCCAGCATTTT
TRBJ2-7 | TRBV7-6 | 13 | many | NA | CASSLLGHSEQYF | TGTGCCAGCAGCTTACTTGGGCACTCCGAGCAGTACTTC
TRBJ1-4 | TRBV18 | 13 | few | NA | CASSRAINEKLFF | TGTGCCAGCTCACGGGCCATTAATGAAAAACTGTTTTTT
TRBJ1-3 | TRBV5-6 | 15 | many | NA | CASSPRSYSGNTIYF | TGTGCCAGCAGCCCGCGCTCTTACTCTGGAAACACCATATATTTT
TRBJ2-6 | TRBV5-6 | 16 | many | TRBD1 | CASSLTGGSGANVLTF | TGTGCCAGCAGCTTAACAGGGGGCTCTGGGGCCAACGTCCTGACTTTC
TRBJ2-4 | TRBV28 | 18 | many | TRBD2 | CASSLTSGRVLAKNIQYF | TGTGCCAGCAGTTTAACTAGCGGGAGGGTCCTAGCCAAAAACATTCAGTACTTC
TRBJ2-1 | TRBV11-1 | 14 | many | NA | CASSLPGLSNEQFF | TGTGCCAGCAGCTTACCGGGGCTCTCCAATGAGCAGTTCTTC
TRBJ2-3 | TRBV15 | 16 | few | NA | CAISRDAAGYTDTQYF | TGTGCCATCAGCAGAGATGCGGCGGGCTACACAGATACGCAGTATTTT
TRBJ2-3 | TRBV28 | 14 | many | TRBD2 | CASRPGGKTDTQYF | TGTGCCAGCAGACCGGGAGGGAAAACAGATACGCAGTATTTT
TRBJ2-3 | TRBV20-1 | 13 | many | NA | CSPIGLGTDTQYF | TGCAGTCCCATCGGTTTGGGCACAGATACGCAGTATTTT
TRBJ2-6 | TRBV5-1 | 18 | NA | TRBD1 | CASSSLGTGGSGANVLTF | TGCGCCAGCAGCTCCCTAGGGACAGGGGGCTCTGGGGCCAACGTCCTGACTTTC
TRBJ2-2 | TRBV6-2/TRBV6-3 | 13 | many | NA | CASSYSTPGELFF | TGTGCCAGCAGTTACTCCACCCCCGGGGAGCTGTTTTTT
TRBJ2-7 | TRBV29-1 | 11 | many | NA | CSVVTGWEQYF | TGCAGCGTTGTAACGGGCTGGGAGCAGTACTTC
TRBJ1-5 | TRBV7-8 | 13 | few | NA | CASSLGTYQPQHF | TGTGCCAGCAGCTTAGGGACCTATCAGCCCCAGCATTTT